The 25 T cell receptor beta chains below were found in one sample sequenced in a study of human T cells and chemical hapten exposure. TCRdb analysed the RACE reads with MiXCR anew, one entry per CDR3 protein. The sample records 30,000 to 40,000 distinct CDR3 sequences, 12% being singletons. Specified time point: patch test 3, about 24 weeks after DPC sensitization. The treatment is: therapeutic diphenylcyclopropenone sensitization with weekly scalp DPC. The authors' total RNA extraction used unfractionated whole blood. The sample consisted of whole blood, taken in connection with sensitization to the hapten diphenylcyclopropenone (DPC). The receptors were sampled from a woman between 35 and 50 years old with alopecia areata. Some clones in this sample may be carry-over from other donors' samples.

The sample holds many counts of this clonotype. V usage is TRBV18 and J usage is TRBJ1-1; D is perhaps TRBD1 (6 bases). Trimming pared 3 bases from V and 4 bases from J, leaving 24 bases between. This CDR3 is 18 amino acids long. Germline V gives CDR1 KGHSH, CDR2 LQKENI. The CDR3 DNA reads TGTGCCAGCTCACCGGTATCCGGGGGCAGGCCTTTGGGCACTGAAGCTTTCTTT. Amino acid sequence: CASSPVSGGRPLGTEAFF. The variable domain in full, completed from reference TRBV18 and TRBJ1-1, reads NAGVMQNPRHLVRRRGQEARLRCSPMKGHSHVYWYRQLPEEGLKFMVYLQKENIIDESGMPKERFSAEFPKEGPSILRIQQVVRGDSAAYFCASSPVSGGRPLGTEAFFGQGTRLTVV.

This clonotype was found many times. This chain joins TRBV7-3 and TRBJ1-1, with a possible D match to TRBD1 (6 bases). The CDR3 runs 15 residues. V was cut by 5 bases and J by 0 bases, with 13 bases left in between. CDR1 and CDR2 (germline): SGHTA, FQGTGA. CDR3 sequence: CASSQGPFMNTEAFF. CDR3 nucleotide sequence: TGTGCCAGCAGCCAGGGGCCTTTTATGAACACTGAAGCTTTCTTT.

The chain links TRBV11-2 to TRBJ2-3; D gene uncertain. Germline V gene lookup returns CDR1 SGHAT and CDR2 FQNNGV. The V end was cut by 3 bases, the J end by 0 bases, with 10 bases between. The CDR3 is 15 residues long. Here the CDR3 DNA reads TGTGCCAGCAGCTTTTTGGGGTTTAGCACAGATACGCAGTATTTT. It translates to CASSFLGFSTDTQYF.

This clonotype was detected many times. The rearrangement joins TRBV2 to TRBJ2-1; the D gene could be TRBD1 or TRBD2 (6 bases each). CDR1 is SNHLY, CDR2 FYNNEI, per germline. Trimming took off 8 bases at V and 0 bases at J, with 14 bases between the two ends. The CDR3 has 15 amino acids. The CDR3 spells CASGRGADSYNEQFF. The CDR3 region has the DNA TGTGCCAGCGGAAGGGGGGCCGACTCCTACAATGAGCAGTTCTTC.

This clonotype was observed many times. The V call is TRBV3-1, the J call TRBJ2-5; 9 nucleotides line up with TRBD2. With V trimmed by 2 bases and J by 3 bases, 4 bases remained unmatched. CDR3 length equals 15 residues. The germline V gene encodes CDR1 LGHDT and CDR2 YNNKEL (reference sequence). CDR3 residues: CASSQSSGTKETQYF. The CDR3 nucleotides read TGTGCCAGCAGCCAATCTAGCGGGACCAAAGAGACCCAGTACTTC.

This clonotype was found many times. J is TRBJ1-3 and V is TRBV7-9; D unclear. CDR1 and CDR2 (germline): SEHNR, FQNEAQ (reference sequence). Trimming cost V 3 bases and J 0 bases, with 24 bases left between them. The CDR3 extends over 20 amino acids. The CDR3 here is CASSFVFRPDSDLSGNTIYF. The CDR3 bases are TGTGCCAGCAGCTTTGTGTTTCGGCCAGACTCAGACCTCTCTGGAAACACCATATATTTT. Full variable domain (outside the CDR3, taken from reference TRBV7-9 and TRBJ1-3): DTGVSQNPRHKITKRGQNVTFRCDPISEHNRLYWYRQTLGQGPEFLTYFQNEAQLEKSRLLSDRFSAERPKGSFSTLEIQRTEQGDSAMYLCASSFVFRPDSDLSGNTIYFGEGSWLTVV.

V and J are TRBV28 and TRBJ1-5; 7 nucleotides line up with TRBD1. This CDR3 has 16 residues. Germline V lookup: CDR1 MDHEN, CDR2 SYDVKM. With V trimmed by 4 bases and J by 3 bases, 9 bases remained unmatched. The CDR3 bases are TGTGCCAGCAGTTGGGCGACAGGGCGCCCCAATCAGCCCCAGCATTTT. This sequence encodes CASSWATGRPNQPQHF.

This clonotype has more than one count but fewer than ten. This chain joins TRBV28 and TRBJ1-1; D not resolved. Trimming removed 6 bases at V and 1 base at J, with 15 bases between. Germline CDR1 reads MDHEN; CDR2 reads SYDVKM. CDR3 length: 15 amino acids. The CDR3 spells CASSLAVVGNTEAFF. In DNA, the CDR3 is TGTGCCAGCAGCCTAGCTGTGGTTGGGAACACTGAAGCTTTCTTT.

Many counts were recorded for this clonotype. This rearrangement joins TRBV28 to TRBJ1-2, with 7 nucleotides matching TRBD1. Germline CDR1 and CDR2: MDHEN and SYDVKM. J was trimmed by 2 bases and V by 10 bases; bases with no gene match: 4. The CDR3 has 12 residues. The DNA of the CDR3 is TGTGCCACCACGGACAGGAACTATGGCTACACCTTC. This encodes CATTDRNYGYTF.

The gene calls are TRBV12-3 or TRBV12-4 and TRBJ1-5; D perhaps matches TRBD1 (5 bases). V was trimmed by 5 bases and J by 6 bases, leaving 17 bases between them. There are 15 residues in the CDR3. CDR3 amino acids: CASSDEGIRSQPQHF. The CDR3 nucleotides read TGTGCCAGCAGTGATGAGGGGATCCGGAGTCAGCCCCAGCATTTT.

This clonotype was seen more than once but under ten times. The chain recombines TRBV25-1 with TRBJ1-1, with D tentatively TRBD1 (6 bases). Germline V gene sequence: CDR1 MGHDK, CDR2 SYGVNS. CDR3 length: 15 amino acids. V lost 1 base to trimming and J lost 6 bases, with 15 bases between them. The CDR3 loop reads CASSEFGRGRAEAFF. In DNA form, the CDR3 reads TGTGCCAGCAGTGAATTCGGCAGGGGAAGGGCTGAAGCTTTCTTT.

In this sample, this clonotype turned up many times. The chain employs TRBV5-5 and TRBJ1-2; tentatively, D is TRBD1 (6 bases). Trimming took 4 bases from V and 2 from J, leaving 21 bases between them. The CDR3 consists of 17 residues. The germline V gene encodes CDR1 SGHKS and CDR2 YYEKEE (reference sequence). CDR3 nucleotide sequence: TGTGCCAGCAGCGAACATAGGACAGCGACCGCCAACTATGGCTACACCTTC. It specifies CASSEHRTATANYGYTF.

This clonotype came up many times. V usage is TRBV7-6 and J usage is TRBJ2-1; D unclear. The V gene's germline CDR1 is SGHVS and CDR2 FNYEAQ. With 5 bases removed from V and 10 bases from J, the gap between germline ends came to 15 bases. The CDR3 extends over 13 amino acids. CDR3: CASSPSLQKEQFF. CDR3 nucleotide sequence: TGTGCCAGCAGCCCGTCCCTGCAAAAGGAGCAGTTCTTC.

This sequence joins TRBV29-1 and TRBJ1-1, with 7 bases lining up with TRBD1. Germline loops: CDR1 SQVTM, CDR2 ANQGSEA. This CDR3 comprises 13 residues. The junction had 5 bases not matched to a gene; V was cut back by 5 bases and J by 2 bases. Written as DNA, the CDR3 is TGCAGCGTTCGAGGGACAGTCAACACTGAAGCTTTCTTT. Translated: CSVRGTVNTEAFF.

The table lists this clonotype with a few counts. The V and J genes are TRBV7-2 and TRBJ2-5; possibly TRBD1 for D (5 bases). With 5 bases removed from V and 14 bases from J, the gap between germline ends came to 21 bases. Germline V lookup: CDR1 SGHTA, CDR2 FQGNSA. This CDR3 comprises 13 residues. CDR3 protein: CASSPPPRDSLYF. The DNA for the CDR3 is TGTGCCAGCAGCCCCCCCCCCAGGGATTCCCTTTACTTC.

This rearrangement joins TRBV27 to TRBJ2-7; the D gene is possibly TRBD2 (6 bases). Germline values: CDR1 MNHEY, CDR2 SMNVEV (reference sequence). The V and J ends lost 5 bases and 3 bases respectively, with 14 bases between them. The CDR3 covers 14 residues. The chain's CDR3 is CASSPKAGYYEQYF. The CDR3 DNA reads TGTGCCAGCAGTCCAAAGGCGGGATACTACGAGCAGTACTTC.

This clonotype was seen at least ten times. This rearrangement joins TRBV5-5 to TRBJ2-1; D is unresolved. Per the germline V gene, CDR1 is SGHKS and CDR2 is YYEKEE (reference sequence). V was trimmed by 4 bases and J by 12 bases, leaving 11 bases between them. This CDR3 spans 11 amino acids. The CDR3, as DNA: TGTGCCAGCAGCCTAAGAGTCGGGCAGTTCTTC. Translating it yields CASSLRVGQFF.

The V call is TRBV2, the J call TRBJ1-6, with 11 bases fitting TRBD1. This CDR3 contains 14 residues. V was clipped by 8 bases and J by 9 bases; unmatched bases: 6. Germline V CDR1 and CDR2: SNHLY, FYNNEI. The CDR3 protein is CASGTGTGGSPLHF. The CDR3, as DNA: TGTGCCAGCGGAACCGGGACAGGGGGTTCACCCCTCCACTTT.

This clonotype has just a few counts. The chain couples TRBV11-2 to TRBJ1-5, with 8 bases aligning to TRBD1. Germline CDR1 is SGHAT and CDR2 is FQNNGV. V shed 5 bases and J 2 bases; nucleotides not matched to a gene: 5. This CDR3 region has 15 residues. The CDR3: CASSLQQGGNQPQHF. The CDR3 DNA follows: TGTGCCAGCAGCCTACAACAGGGGGGCAATCAGCCCCAGCATTTT. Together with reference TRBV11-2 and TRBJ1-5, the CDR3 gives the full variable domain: EAGVAQSPRYKIIEKRQSVAFWCNPISGHATLYWYQQILGQGPKLLIQFQNNGVVDDSQLPKDRFSAERLKGVDSTLKIQPAKLEDSAVYLCASSLQQGGNQPQHFGDGTRLSIL.

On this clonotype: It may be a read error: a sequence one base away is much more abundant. This chain's CDR3 is CASSLEWYDSPLHF. The CDR3 DNA is TGCGCCAGCAGCTTGGAATGGTATGATTCACCCCTCCACTTT. This chain joins TRBV5-1 and TRBJ1-6; D is unresolved. Germline V gene sequence: CDR1 SGHRS, CDR2 YFSETQ. This CDR3 spans 14 amino acids. The V and J ends lost 0 bases and 8 bases respectively, with 9 bases between them.

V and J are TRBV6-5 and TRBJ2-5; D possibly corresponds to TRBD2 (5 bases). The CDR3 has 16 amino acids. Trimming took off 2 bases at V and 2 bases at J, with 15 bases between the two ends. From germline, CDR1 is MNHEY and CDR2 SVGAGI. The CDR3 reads CASSYGGVAKQETQYF. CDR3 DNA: TGTGCCAGCAGTTACGGCGGAGTAGCGAAACAAGAGACCCAGTACTTC.

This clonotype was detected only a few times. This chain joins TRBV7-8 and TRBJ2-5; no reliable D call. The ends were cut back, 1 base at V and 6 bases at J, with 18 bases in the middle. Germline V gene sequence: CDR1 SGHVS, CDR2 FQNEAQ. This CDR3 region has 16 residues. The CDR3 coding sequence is TGTGCCAGCAGCTTAGGGGCTACCGGTTTGGTGCAGACCCAGTACTTC. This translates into CASSLGATGLVQTQYF.

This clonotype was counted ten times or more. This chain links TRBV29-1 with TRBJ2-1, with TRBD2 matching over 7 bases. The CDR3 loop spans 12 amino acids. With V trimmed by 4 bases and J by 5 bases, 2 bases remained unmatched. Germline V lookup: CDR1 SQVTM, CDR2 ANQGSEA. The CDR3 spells CSVGGGDNEQFF. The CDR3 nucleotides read TGCAGCGTTGGGGGAGGGGACAATGAGCAGTTCTTC.

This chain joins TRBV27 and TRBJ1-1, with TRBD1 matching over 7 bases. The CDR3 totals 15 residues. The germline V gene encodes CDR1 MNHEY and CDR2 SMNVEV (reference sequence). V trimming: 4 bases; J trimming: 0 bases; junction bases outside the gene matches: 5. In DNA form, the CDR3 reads TGTGCCAGCAGTTCGTACAGGGGATTGAACACTGAAGCTTTCTTT. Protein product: CASSSYRGLNTEAFF.

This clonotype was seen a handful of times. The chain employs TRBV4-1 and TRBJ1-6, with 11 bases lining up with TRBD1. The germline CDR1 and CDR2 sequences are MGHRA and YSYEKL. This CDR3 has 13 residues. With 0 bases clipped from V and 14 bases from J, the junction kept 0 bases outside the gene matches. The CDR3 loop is CASSQEGQGALHF. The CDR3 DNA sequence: TGCGCCAGCAGCCAAGAGGGACAGGGGGCCCTCCACTTT.